This T cell receptor beta chain stems from a study of T cell responses to AZD1222 COVID-19 vaccine. Study overall: Second-dose groups at about 4 or about 12 weeks were pooled.

Clones were read by immunoSEQ multiplex PCR, and TCRdb kept only the in-frame ones, dropping some. Of some 110,000 clones in the sample, about 89% are singletons; the top ten hold approximately 4.2%. The germline gives CDR1 GTSNPN, CDR2 SVGIG (reference sequence). V lost 1 base, J lost 8 bases, and 5 bases lay in between. The CDR3 has 11 amino acids. The specimen comprised peripheral blood, sampled on day 0 of AZD1222 vaccination. The V and J genes are TRBV30 and TRBJ1-4; D is unresolved. The TCR originated in an adult in good health. The CDR3 is CAWSDKEKLFF. Written as DNA, the CDR3 is TGTGCCTGGAGTGATAAGGAAAAACTGTTTTTT.